This TCR beta chain was observed in a study of blood T cells in healthy people across ages. Germline values: CDR1 SGHDN, CDR2 FVKESK. Germline trimming cut 1 base from V and 7 bases from J; bases unmatched to any gene: 13. The CDR3 is 17 residues long. PCR was performed a second time for about 6 to 12 cycles using a sample-barcoded 5' primer and a J-beta primer mix. In TCRdb, the 5' RACE reads were re-called with MiXCR into one record per CDR3 protein. The sample lists 630,000 or so distinct CDR3 sequences; 25% to 30% were seen once. The chain employs TRBV14 and TRBJ2-7, with 10 bases fitting TRBD2. This clonotype originated in a woman older than 75 in good health. The specimen sequenced was blood. The DNA of the CDR3 is TGTGCCAGCAGCCAAGTTTGGAGCGGGGGGGCCTATAATGAGCAGTACTTC. It encodes CASSQVWSGGAYNEQYF.